This T cell receptor beta chain was retrieved from a study of PD-L1 blockade in urothelial cancer. Some clones are missing from TCRdb's copy, which holds only in-frame ones; the method was immunoSEQ multiplex PCR. Of more than 35,000 clones listed, roughly nine tenths are singletons. Time point described: pretreatment peripheral blood. The sequence was obtained from an older woman with urothelial cancer. This specimen was PBMCs, taken around atezolizumab (anti-PD-L1) treatment.

CDR3 loop: CAWTGQARYEQYF. In DNA form, the CDR3 reads TGTGCCTGGACGGGACAGGCAAGATACGAGCAGTACTTC. The chain carries TRBV30 and TRBJ2-7, with TRBD1 identical over 8 bases. V dropped 4 bases and J dropped 4; count of bases not matched to a gene: 6. This CDR3 is built from 13 residues. Germline CDR1 reads GTSNPN; CDR2 reads SVGIG (reference sequence).